Below are 31 T cell receptor beta chains sequenced from a single sample in a study of human T cells and chemical hapten exposure (dated by TCRdb to the early 2020s). Reading the label with the study, this specimen's time point is: patch test 2, 6 weeks after DPC sensitization. The sample's treatment or condition label, in plain terms: therapeutic diphenylcyclopropenone sensitization with weekly scalp DPC. Library preparation used RACE. Sequencing was carried out with a NextSeq 500. TCRdb redid the processing of the public reads, applying fastp at Q25 and MiXCR, and retained in-frame beta chains. One record per CDR3 amino acid sequence lists the most common genes and DNA. The sample table holds approximately 91,000 distinct CDR3 sequences, of which roughly 12% were seen once. The ten largest clonotypes hold 1.6% of the sample. Sequencing used whole blood, obtained in connection with sensitization to the hapten diphenylcyclopropenone (DPC). Receptors originate from a man in his late teens or twenties with alopecia areata. Some clones in this sample may be carry-over from other donors' samples.

Notes on this clonotype: A single base separates this from a much larger clone, so it may be a read error. The chain combines TRBV4-2 with TRBJ1-1; 7 nucleotides agree with TRBD1. The CDR3 is made up of 17 amino acids. Germline lookup yields CDR1 LGHNA and CDR2 YNFKEQ. The CDR3 protein is CASSQLDMGQMNTGAFF. The CDR3 DNA reads TGTGCCAGCAGCCAGCTTGATATGGGACAGATGAACACTGGAGCTTTCTTT.

This clonotype was observed many times. DNA for the CDR3: TGTGCCAGCAGCTACTCCGGGACAGGGGGACTTGAGCAGTTCTTC. This encodes CASSYSGTGGLEQFF. This chain uses TRBV7-8 with TRBJ2-1; 11 positions agree with TRBD1. In germline, CDR1 is SGHVS, CDR2 FQNEAQ. The CDR3 length is 15 residues. V dropped 4 bases and J dropped 9; count of bases not matched to a gene: 8.

The sample holds a few counts of this clonotype. This sequence joins TRBV7-8 and TRBJ2-5; 8 bases agree with TRBD1. There are 14 residues in the CDR3. From germline, CDR1 is SGHVS and CDR2 FQNEAQ. Trimming removed 3 bases from V and 3 bases from J; junction bases left unmatched: 3. The DNA of the CDR3 is TGTGCCAGCAGCTTCCCGGACAGGGAAGAGACCCAGTACTTC. It codes for CASSFPDREETQYF. The full variable domain, rest sourced from reference TRBV7-8 and TRBJ2-5, is GAGVSQSPRYKVAKRGQDVALRCDPISGHVSLFWYQQALGQGPEFLTYFQNEAQLDKSGLPSDRFFAERPEGSVSTLKIQRTQQEDSAVYLCASSFPDREETQYFGPGTRLLVL.

The chain links TRBV5-1 to TRBJ2-1; D call uncertain. V lost 7 bases and J 6 bases, leaving 17 bases between the germline ends. CDR1 SGHRS and CDR2 YFSETQ come from the germline V gene. The CDR3 has 14 amino acids. The CDR3 DNA sequence: TGCGCCAGCTACACCGACCTCAAGGCCAATGAGCAGTTCTTC. This translates into CASYTDLKANEQFF.

The rearrangement links TRBV4-3 to TRBJ2-7; D gene unclear. Germline CDR1 is LGHNA and CDR2 is YSLEER. CDR3 length equals 14 residues. V lost 4 bases and J lost 1, with 11 bases in between. This CDR3 reads CASSPTVRSYEQYV. CDR3 in DNA: TGCGCCAGCAGCCCCACCGTGAGGTCCTACGAGCAGTACGTC.

In the case of this clonotype: A far larger clone is one nucleotide away, so this likely arose from a read error. J is TRBJ2-5 and V is TRBV7-3; no firm D call. CDR3 size: 11 residues. The germline gives CDR1 SGHTA, CDR2 FQGTGA. The CDR3 DNA sequence: TGTGCCAGCGGCTTAGGAGAGACCCAGTACTTC. Translation gives CASGLGETQYF. Combining the CDR3 with reference TRBV7-3 and TRBJ2-5 gives the whole variable domain GAGVSQTPSNKVTEKGKYVELRCDPISGHTALYWYRQSLGQGPEFLIYFQGTGAADDSGLPNDRFFAVRPEGSVSTLKIQRTERGDSAVYLCASGLGETQYFGPGTRLLVL.

This clonotype was seen at least ten times. This chain links TRBV5-4 with TRBJ2-1, with TRBD2 identical over 9 bases. Germline CDR1 and CDR2: SGHNT and YYREEE (reference sequence). Trimming at V came to 0 bases and at J to 6 bases, leaving 1 base not matched to a gene. The CDR3 consists of 14 residues. The CDR3 DNA sequence: TGTGCCAGCAGCTTGGAACTAGCGGGCAATGAGCAGTTCTTC. Protein: CASSLELAGNEQFF.

This chain links TRBV5-6 with TRBJ2-5; D possibly corresponds to TRBD2 (5 bases). The CDR3 is 12 amino acids. Trimming took 1 base from V and 5 from J, leaving 6 bases between them. The V gene's germline CDR1 is SGHDT and CDR2 YYEEEE. In nucleotides, the CDR3 is TGTGCCAGCAGCTTGAGGGAGGAGACCCAGTACTTC. It translates to CASSLREETQYF.

V is TRBV2 and J is TRBJ2-7; D call uncertain. Germline CDR1 SNHLY, CDR2 FYNNEI. The V gene lost 4 bases and the J gene lost 2 bases, with 6 bases spanning the gap. CDR3 size: 12 residues. The DNA of the CDR3 is TGTGCCAGCAGTGGCCTAGCCTACGAGCAGTACGTC. It codes for CASSGLAYEQYV.

Ten or more counts support this clonotype. V gene TRBV5-6 combines with J gene TRBJ2-3; D is unclear. Trimming took 2 bases from V and 2 from J, leaving 9 bases between them. The length of the CDR3 is 14 residues. Germline V gene sequence: CDR1 SGHDT, CDR2 YYEEEE. This CDR3 reads CASSLLRDTDTQYF. CDR3 sequence (DNA): TGTGCCAGCAGCTTACTTAGGGACACAGATACGCAGTATTTT.

The gene calls are TRBV10-3 and TRBJ1-1, with D possibly being TRBD1 (6 bases). This CDR3 spans 13 amino acids. Trimming cost V 11 bases and J 1 base, with 14 bases left between them. The germline gives CDR1 ENHRY, CDR2 SYGVKD. In DNA, the CDR3 is TGTGCCGCGCGGTCAGGGGAGAACACTGAAGCTTTCTTT. Translated, it gives CAARSGENTEAFF.

The chain uses TRBV12-3 or TRBV12-4 and TRBJ1-2, with 9 bases matching TRBD1. Losses at the gene ends were 6 bases for V and 3 bases for J; bases not matched to a gene: 8. CDR3 size: 15 residues. CDR3 amino acids: CASSRQGENHYGYTF. The CDR3 DNA reads as TGTGCCAGCAGCCGACAGGGGGAGAACCACTATGGCTACACCTTC.

In its sample, this clonotype was seen once. The rearrangement joins TRBV20-1 to TRBJ1-6; D is ambiguous. The CDR3 length is 13 residues. Germline CDR1 and CDR2: DFQATT and SNEGSKA (reference sequence). Trimming stripped 4 bases from V and 7 bases from J, with 11 bases between. CDR3 amino acids: CSAMPHKNSPLHF. In nucleotides, the CDR3 is TGCAGTGCTATGCCACACAAGAATTCACCCCTCCACTTT.

This clonotype was counted at least ten times. This chain uses TRBV19 with TRBJ2-7, with TRBD1 as a possible D gene (5 bases). The CDR3 sequence is 15 residues long. Germline CDR1 and CDR2: LNHDA and SQIVND (reference sequence). The germline V and J ends were trimmed by 7 bases and 4 bases, with 20 bases remaining between them. The CDR3: CASTEPGRPPYEQYF. The DNA for the CDR3 is TGTGCCAGTACCGAACCAGGGCGGCCACCTTACGAGCAGTACTTC.

In its sample, this clonotype was seen many times. DNA for the CDR3: TGCAGTGCTACAACAGGGGGGAACACTGAAGCTTTCTTT. This gives the protein CSATTGGNTEAFF. The chain uses TRBV20-1 and TRBJ1-1, with 8 bases fitting TRBD1. Trimming at V came to 4 bases and at J to 1 base, leaving 2 bases not matched to a gene. This CDR3 has 13 amino acids. Germline V lookup: CDR1 DFQATT, CDR2 SNEGSKA (reference sequence).

This clonotype has a count of ten or more. The chain is built from TRBV24-1 and TRBJ2-5; D perhaps matches TRBD1 (6 bases). The length of the CDR3 is 13 residues. Germline V lookup: CDR1 KGHDR, CDR2 SFDVKD. V lost 6 bases and J 5 bases, leaving 12 bases between the germline ends. CDR3 region: CATSRTDGETQYF. For the CDR3, the DNA is TGTGCCACCAGTAGGACAGACGGGGAGACCCAGTACTTC.

This clonotype was counted between two and nine times. The chain has TRBV4-3 and TRBJ1-2, with D unclear. This CDR3 has 16 amino acids. Germline values: CDR1 LGHNA, CDR2 YSLEER. The V and J ends lost 4 bases and 0 bases respectively, with 15 bases between them. The CDR3 protein is CASSPGTLQANYGYTF. The CDR3 DNA reads TGCGCCAGCAGCCCGGGCACCCTCCAAGCTAACTATGGCTACACCTTC.

This clonotype has at least ten counts. This sequence joins TRBV28 and TRBJ2-7; D is undetermined. CDR1 is MDHEN, CDR2 SYDVKM, per germline. The V end was cut by 6 bases, the J end by 3 bases, with 18 bases between. The CDR3 runs 15 residues. CDR3: CASRLDRPPIYEQYF. The CDR3 DNA reads as TGTGCCAGCAGGTTAGACCGTCCTCCAATCTACGAGCAGTACTTC.

This clonotype has at least ten counts. J is TRBJ2-5 and V is TRBV10-3, with D possibly TRBD2 on 6 matching bases. The germline V gene encodes CDR1 ENHRY and CDR2 SYGVKD. This CDR3 is built from 16 residues. V lost 4 bases to trimming and J lost 2 bases, with 17 bases between them. In DNA, the CDR3 is TGTGCCATCAGTGTGGACCTGGCAGGGAGGCAAGAGACCCAGTACTTC. Translation gives CAISVDLAGRQETQYF.

This clonotype was picked up a small number of times. The chain carries TRBV21-1 and TRBJ2-3; the table names TRBD2, a call not compared with the DNA. TRBV21-1 is described as a pseudogene. The CDR3 has 13 residues. The CDR3: CAITGRVADTQYF. The CDR3 DNA reads as TGTGCCATCACAGGGAGGGTCGCAGATACGCAGTATTTT.

The rearrangement uses TRBV5-4 and TRBJ1-1; 9 nucleotides align to TRBD1. V shed 1 base and J 5 bases; nucleotides not matched to a gene: 6. Germline CDR1 SGHNT, CDR2 YYREEE (reference sequence). The CDR3 length is 15 residues. CDR3 protein: CASSLIGDRATEAFF. CDR3 DNA sequence: TGTGCCAGCAGCTTGATAGGGGACAGGGCGACTGAAGCTTTCTTT.

This clonotype was detected only a few times. This rearrangement joins TRBV4-3 to TRBJ2-3; possible D gene TRBD2, 7 bases. Germline CDR1 LGHNA, CDR2 YSLEER. The CDR3 contains 17 residues. V shed 0 bases and J shed 6 bases, with 19 bases lying between them. CDR3 residues: CASSQDGAGGPSDTQYF. The CDR3 bases are TGCGCCAGCAGCCAAGATGGGGCCGGGGGGCCGTCGGATACGCAGTATTTT.

This clonotype has only a few counts. The chain has TRBV29-1 and TRBJ1-1; the D is unclear. In germline, CDR1 is SQVTM, CDR2 ANQGSEA. V was cut by 4 bases and J by 0 bases, with 6 bases left in between. The CDR3 length is 12 residues. CDR3 bases: TGCAGCGTTGTCCAGCTGAACACTGAAGCTTTCTTT. This codes for CSVVQLNTEAFF.

This clonotype was counted at least ten times. This sequence joins TRBV4-3 and TRBJ1-4; 9 bases align to TRBD1. Germline V gene lookup returns CDR1 LGHNA and CDR2 YSLEER. The J segment lost 8 bases and the V segment lost 3 bases, leaving 16 bases of the junction unmatched. The CDR3 sequence is 18 residues long. The CDR3 here is CASSHGQGLGALGEKLFF. CDR3 DNA sequence: TGCGCCAGCAGCCACGGACAGGGGTTAGGTGCCCTTGGGGAAAAACTGTTTTTT.

In this sample, this clonotype turned up many times. The V call is TRBV5-4, the J call TRBJ2-3; TRBD2 aligns across 10 bases. V shed 3 bases and J 6 bases; nucleotides not matched to a gene: 16. Per germline, CDR1 SGHNT and CDR2 YYREEE (reference sequence). The CDR3 is 18 amino acids. CDR3 DNA: TGTGCCAGCAGCTCCCCGCCCCTCGGAGCGGGGGGGGCGGATACGCAGTATTTT. This sequence encodes CASSSPPLGAGGADTQYF.

CDR3: CASILDRGETQYF. In nucleotides, the CDR3 is TGTGCCAGCATCCTGGACAGGGGAGAGACCCAGTACTTC. The rearrangement uses TRBV12-3 or TRBV12-4 and TRBJ2-5, with 9 positions matching TRBD1. There are 13 residues in the CDR3. V lost 7 bases to trimming and J lost 4 bases; unmatched junction nucleotides: 4.

In its sample, this clonotype was seen a few times. For the CDR3, the DNA is TGCGCCAGCAGCCAAGACAGGGGGCTCTTTGGAAACACCATATATTTT. Translating gives CASSQDRGLFGNTIYF. This chain links TRBV4-1 with TRBJ1-3; 8 bases are a match to TRBD1. The germline CDR1 and CDR2 sequences are MGHRA and YSYEKL. Losses at the gene ends were 0 bases for V and 3 bases for J; bases not matched to a gene: 4. CDR3 length: 16 amino acids.

This clonotype was seen more than once but under ten times. CDR3 protein: CASSRIDTYTGELFF. In DNA, the CDR3 is TGTGCCAGCAGCCGGATAGACACGTACACCGGGGAGCTGTTTTTT. The chain uses TRBV3-1 and TRBJ2-2; D not certain. CDR1 and CDR2 (germline): LGHDT, YNNKEL (reference sequence). The length of the CDR3 is 15 residues. Trimming took off 4 bases at V and 3 bases at J, with 12 bases between the two ends.

This clonotype was counted ten times or more. This sequence joins TRBV5-1 and TRBJ2-7, with 10 bases fitting TRBD1. The CDR3 loop spans 15 amino acids. Germline V CDR1 and CDR2: SGHRS, YFSETQ. The trim removed 0 bases at V and 2 bases at J, leaving 2 bases unmatched. The chain's CDR3 is CASSLAGTGAYEQYF. The CDR3 region has the DNA TGCGCCAGCAGCTTGGCAGGGACAGGGGCCTACGAGCAGTACTTC. The full variable domain, rest sourced from reference TRBV5-1 and TRBJ2-7, is KAGVTQTPRYLIKTRGQQVTLSCSPISGHRSVSWYQQTPGQGLQFLFEYFSETQRNKGNFPGRFSGRQFSNSRSEMNVSTLELGDSALYLCASSLAGTGAYEQYFGPGTRLTVT.

The genes are TRBV12-3 or TRBV12-4 and TRBJ1-2; TRBD1 aligns across 9 bases. J gave up 4 bases and V 5 bases, and 5 bases lay outside the gene matches. The CDR3 sequence is 14 residues long. The CDR3 reads CASSPGTGSYGYTF. For the CDR3, the DNA is TGTGCCAGCAGTCCCGGGACAGGGTCCTATGGCTACACCTTC.

The chain is built from TRBV29-1 and TRBJ1-2; a weak D match, TRBD1 (5 bases). Trimming stripped 4 bases from V and 5 bases from J, with 11 bases between. The CDR3 loop spans 12 amino acids. CDR1 is SQVTM and CDR2 is ANQGSEA in the germline V gene. DNA of the CDR3: TGCAGCGTTGGTTACCAGGGATATGGCTACACCTTC. Protein: CSVGYQGYGYTF.